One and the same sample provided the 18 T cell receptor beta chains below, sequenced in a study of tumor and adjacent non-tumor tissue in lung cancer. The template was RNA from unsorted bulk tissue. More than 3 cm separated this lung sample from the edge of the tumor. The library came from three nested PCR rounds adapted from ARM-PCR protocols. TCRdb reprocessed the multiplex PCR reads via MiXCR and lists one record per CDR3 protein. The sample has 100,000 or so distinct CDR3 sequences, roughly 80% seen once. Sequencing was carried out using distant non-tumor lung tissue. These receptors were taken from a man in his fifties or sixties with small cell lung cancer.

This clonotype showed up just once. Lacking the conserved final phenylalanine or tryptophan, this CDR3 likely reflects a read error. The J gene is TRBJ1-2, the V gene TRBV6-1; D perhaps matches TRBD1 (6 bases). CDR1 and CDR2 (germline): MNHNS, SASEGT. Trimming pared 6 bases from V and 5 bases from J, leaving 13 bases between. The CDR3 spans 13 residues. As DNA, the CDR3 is TGTGCCAGCAGACTCGGGACACCGTATGGCTACACCTCC. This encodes CASRLGTPYGYTS.

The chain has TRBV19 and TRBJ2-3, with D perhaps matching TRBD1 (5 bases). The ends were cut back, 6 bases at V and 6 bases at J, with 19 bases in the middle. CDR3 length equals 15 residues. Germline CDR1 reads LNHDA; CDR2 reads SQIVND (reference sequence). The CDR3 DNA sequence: TGTGCCAGTAGCCTAGGGGCCAGCAAGGGGGATACGCAGTATTTT. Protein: CASSLGASKGDTQYF.

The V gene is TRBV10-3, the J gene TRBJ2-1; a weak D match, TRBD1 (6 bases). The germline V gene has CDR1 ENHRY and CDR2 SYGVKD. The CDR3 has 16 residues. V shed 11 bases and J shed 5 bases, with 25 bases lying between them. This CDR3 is CAFSGPTGGGDNEQFF. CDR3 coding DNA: TGTGCCTTTAGTGGGCCTACTGGGGGCGGAGACAATGAGCAGTTCTTC.

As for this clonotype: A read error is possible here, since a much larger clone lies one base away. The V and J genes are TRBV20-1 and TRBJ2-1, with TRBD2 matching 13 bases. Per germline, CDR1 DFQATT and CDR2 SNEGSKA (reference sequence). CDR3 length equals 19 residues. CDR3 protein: CSARDAPLAGGSSYSEQFF. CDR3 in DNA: TGCAGTGCTAGAGATGCCCCACTAGCGGGAGGGAGCTCCTACAGTGAGCAGTTCTTC.

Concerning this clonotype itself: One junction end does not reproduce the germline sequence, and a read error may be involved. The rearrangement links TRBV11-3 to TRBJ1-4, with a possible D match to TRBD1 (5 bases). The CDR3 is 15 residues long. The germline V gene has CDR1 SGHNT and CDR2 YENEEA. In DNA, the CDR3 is TGTGCCAGAGTATCTAAAGGGCAGGGACGTGAAGAACTGTATTTT. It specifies CARVSKGQGREELYF.

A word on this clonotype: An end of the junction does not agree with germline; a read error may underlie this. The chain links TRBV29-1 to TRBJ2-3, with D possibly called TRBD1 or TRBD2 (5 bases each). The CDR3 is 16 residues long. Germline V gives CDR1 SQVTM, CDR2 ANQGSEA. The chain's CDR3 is CNVQWGRDRGADTQYF. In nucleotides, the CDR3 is TGTAACGTTCAGTGGGGCCGTGACAGAGGGGCAGATACGCAGTATTTT.

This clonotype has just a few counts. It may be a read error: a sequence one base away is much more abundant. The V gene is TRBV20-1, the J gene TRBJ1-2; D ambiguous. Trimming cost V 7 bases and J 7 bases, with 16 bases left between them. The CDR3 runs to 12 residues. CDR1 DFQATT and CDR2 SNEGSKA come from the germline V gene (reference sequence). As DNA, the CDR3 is TGCAGTGTTCCCCAGGCGGGTATTGGCTACACCTTC. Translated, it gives CSVPQAGIGYTF.

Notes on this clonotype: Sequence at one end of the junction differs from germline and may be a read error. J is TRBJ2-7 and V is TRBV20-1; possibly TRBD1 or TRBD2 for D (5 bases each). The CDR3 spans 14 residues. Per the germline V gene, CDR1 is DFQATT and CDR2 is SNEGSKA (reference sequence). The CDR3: CIASPGAMGIEQYF. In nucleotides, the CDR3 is TGCATTGCTAGCCCCGGGGCCATGGGGATCGAGCAATACTTC.

The CDR3 sequence is CSVAGLAGVSTDTQYF. The CDR3 DNA reads as TGCAGCGTCGCGGGGCTAGCGGGCGTTAGCACAGATACGCAGTATTTT. The chain joins TRBV29-1 to TRBJ2-3; 8 bases map to TRBD2. The V gene's germline CDR1 is SQVTM and CDR2 ANQGSEA. V trimming: 6 bases; J trimming: 0 bases; junction bases outside the gene matches: 11. The CDR3 is made up of 16 amino acids.

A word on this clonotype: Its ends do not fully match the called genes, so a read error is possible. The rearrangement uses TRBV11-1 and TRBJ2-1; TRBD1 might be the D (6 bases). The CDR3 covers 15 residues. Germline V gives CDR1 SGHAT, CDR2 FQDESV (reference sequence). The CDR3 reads CVSSLGQISLYGHFF. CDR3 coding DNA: TGTGTCAGCAGCTTAGGACAGATAAGTCTTTATGGGCATTTCTTC.

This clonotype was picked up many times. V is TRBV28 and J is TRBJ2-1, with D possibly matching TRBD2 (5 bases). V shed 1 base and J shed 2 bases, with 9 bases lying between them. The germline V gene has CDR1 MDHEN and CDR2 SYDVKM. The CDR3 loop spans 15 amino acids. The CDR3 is CASSLLASTYNEQFF. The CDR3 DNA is TGTGCCAGCAGTTTATTGGCTAGCACCTACAATGAGCAGTTCTTC.

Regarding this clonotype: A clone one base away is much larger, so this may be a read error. The CDR3 DNA is TGTCCCAGCAGCCCTACCAGTACTCGTAATGAAAAACTGTTTTTT. As protein: CPSSPTSTRNEKLFF. V and J are TRBV7-9 and TRBJ1-4; D remains unclear. CDR1 is SEHNR and CDR2 is FQNEAQ in the germline V gene (reference sequence). The CDR3 runs to 15 residues.

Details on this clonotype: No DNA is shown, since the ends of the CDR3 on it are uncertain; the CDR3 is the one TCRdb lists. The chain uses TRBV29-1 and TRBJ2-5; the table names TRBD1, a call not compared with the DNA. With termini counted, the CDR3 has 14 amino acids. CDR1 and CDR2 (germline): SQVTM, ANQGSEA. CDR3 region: CSVWGPGSGETRYF.

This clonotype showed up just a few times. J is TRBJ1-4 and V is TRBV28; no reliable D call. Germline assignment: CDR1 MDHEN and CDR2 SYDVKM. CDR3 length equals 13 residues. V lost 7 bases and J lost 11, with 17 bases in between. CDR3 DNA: TGTGCCAGCAATCAAGCCGACCGACCGAAACTGTTTTTT. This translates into CASNQADRPKLFF.

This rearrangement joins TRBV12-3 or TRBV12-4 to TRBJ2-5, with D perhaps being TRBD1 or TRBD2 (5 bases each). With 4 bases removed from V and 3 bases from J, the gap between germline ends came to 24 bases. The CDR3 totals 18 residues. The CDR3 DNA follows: TGTGCCAGCAGTTCCGGGGCTAGCAGGACCTATAGCGAAGAGACCCAGTACTTC. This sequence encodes CASSSGASRTYSEETQYF.

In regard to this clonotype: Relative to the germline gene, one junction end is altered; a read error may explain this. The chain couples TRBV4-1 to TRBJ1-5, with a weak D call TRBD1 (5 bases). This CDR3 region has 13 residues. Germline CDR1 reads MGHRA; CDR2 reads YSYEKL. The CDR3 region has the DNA TGCGTCAGCAGCCGGGGGATGTCTAAGCCCCAGCATTTT. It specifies CVSSRGMSKPQHF.

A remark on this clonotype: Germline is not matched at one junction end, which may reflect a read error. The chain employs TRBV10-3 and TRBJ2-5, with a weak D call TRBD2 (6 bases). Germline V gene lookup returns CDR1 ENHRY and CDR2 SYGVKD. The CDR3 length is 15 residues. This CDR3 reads CAISEGGAVSETQYF. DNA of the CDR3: TGTGCCATCAGTGAGGGAGGGGCCGTAAGCGAGACCCAATACTTC.

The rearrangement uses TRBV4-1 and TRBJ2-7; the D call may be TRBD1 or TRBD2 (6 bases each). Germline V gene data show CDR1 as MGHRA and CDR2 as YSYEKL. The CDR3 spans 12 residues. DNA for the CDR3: TGTGTCAGCAGCCAAGGAGGGGGCGAGCAGTACGTC. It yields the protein CVSSQGGGEQYV.